This T cell receptor (beta chain) was retrieved from a study of blood T cells in healthy people across ages. General observations from the study: Percentage of naive T cells showed a strong correlation with TCR beta diversity. CMV status of donors was not determined, possibly confounding expanded clonotype changes. Long-lived donors had more naive CD4+ cells and higher diversity than aged donors.

A sample-barcoded 5' primer and a J-beta primer mix were used in a second PCR of roughly 7 to 12 cycles. TCRdb re-analysed the 5' RACE reads in MiXCR, keeping a single row per CDR3 protein. In the table there are 750,000 to 950,000 distinct CDR3 sequences, 40% to 65% of which are singletons. On this clonotype: The antigen is unknown.

There are 14 residues in the CDR3. Germline V gene lookup returns CDR1 DFQATT and CDR2 SNEGSKA (reference sequence). Trimming cost V 6 bases and J 2 bases; bases outside gene matches: 7. The chain has TRBV20-1 and TRBJ2-1; 7 positions agree with TRBD2. This clonotype originated in a man aged 80 or over in good health. Specimen: blood. The CDR3 spells CSARWLAAYNEQFF. Here the CDR3 DNA reads TGCAGTGCCAGATGGCTAGCGGCCTACAATGAGCAGTTCTTC.